Shown below are 17 T cell receptor beta chains from a single sample sequenced in a study of T-cell memory formation after mild COVID-19. TCRdb called the 5' RACE reads again in MiXCR, with one record for every CDR3 protein. The profile shows 450,000 to 700,000 distinct CDR3 sequences, about a sixth of them singletons. The sequenced sample consisted of PBMCs or a T cell subset sorted from them (not recorded which). The source is an adult woman who had mild COVID-19 (a few samples of this study predate the infection). Cell type and time point are not known.

The chain joins TRBV11-2 to TRBJ1-1; tentative D call: TRBD1 (5 bases). The CDR3 spans 15 residues. V lost 5 bases to trimming and J lost 2 bases, with 15 bases between them. Germline CDR1 is SGHAT and CDR2 is FQNNGV. CDR3 loop: CASSPLGRGNTEAFF. The CDR3 nucleotides are TGTGCCAGCAGCCCCCTTGGAAGGGGAAACACTGAAGCTTTCTTT.

This clonotype was detected only a few times. The chain has TRBV20-1 and TRBJ1-1, with 8 bases that match TRBD1. Trimming removed 2 bases from V and 2 bases from J; junction bases left unmatched: 7. This CDR3 is built from 15 residues. From germline, CDR1 is DFQATT and CDR2 SNEGSKA (reference sequence). CDR3 protein: CSARLTGTGNTEAFF. The CDR3 coding sequence is TGCAGTGCTAGATTGACTGGGACAGGTAACACTGAAGCTTTCTTT.

The sample holds a few counts of this clonotype. The chain carries TRBV18 and TRBJ1-3; D is undetermined. The CDR3 contains 16 residues. V was cut by 5 bases and J by 0 bases, with 14 bases left in between. The germline V gene has CDR1 KGHSH and CDR2 LQKENI. CDR3 amino acids: CASSSSGQPSGNTIYF. The CDR3, as DNA: TGTGCCAGCTCATCTTCCGGGCAGCCCTCTGGAAACACCATATATTTT.

The chain links TRBV29-1 to TRBJ2-2; 7 positions match TRBD2. CDR1 is SQVTM, CDR2 ANQGSEA, per germline. V trimming: 6 bases; J trimming: 8 bases; junction bases outside the gene matches: 12. The CDR3 has 14 residues. CDR3: CSVVGGLTFGELFF. Written as DNA, the CDR3 is TGCAGCGTCGTGGGGGGACTAACTTTTGGGGAGCTGTTTTTT.

V and J are TRBV25-1 and TRBJ1-4; TRBD1 agrees at 8 bases. The CDR3 is 15 residues long. Germline CDR1 MGHDK, CDR2 SYGVNS. The J segment lost 6 bases and the V segment lost 5 bases, leaving 8 bases of the junction unmatched. CDR3 region: CASSSYRGGDEKLFF. Written as DNA, the CDR3 is TGTGCCAGCAGTTCCTACAGGGGGGGAGATGAAAAACTGTTTTTT.

This clonotype was observed a handful of times. The rearrangement links TRBV18 to TRBJ2-5; 12 bases map to TRBD2. The germline CDR1 and CDR2 sequences are KGHSH and LQKENI. This CDR3 has 17 amino acids. Trimming took 3 bases from V and 5 from J; bases not matched to a gene: 10. The CDR3 bases are TGTGCCAGCTCACCGCCGGAACGACTAGCGGGAGTTGAGACCCAGTACTTC. Translation gives CASSPPERLAGVETQYF.

This clonotype was picked up a small number of times. The V call is TRBV12-3 or TRBV12-4, the J call TRBJ1-5; D is uncertain. Between the trimmed V and J ends, which lost 3 bases and 0 bases, there was a span of 12 bases. The CDR3 has 16 amino acids. The CDR3 bases are TGTGCCAGCAGTTTCCCGGCACTCGATAGCAATCAGCCCCAGCATTTT. It specifies CASSFPALDSNQPQHF.

Regarding this clonotype: Compared with germline, one end of the junction differs, possibly owing to a read error. V gene TRBV5-1 combines with J gene TRBJ1-5; D is perhaps TRBD1 (6 bases). The CDR3 covers 17 residues. CDR1 is SGHRS and CDR2 is YFSETQ in the germline V gene. Written as DNA, the CDR3 is TGCGCCAGCAGCTTGGTGGGCCTCGAGGGGGGAAATCAGCCCCATCATTTT. Amino acids: CASSLVGLEGGNQPHHF.

J is TRBJ2-5 and V is TRBV29-1; D ambiguous. V shed 3 bases and J shed 4 bases, with 6 bases lying between them. Germline CDR1 is SQVTM and CDR2 is ANQGSEA. The CDR3 spans 11 residues. In DNA form, the CDR3 reads TGCAGCGTTGACGGGTCAGAGACCCAGTACTTC. It specifies CSVDGSETQYF.

This clonotype has a handful of counts. The CDR3 here is CASSLPGGGSNQPQHF. The CDR3 DNA reads TGTGCCAGCAGCCTACCTGGTGGGGGGAGCAATCAGCCCCAGCATTTT. The rearrangement joins TRBV7-2 to TRBJ1-5, with D perhaps matching TRBD1 (5 bases). The germline V gene encodes CDR1 SGHTA and CDR2 FQGNSA. This CDR3 comprises 16 residues. V gave up 5 bases and J gave up 1 base, with 15 bases separating them.

The chain uses TRBV24-1 and TRBJ2-1; 10 bases are shared with TRBD1. The CDR3 covers 17 residues. V shed 2 bases, J shed 7 bases, and the junction held 10 bases outside the gene matches. The germline CDR1 and CDR2 sequences are KGHDR and SFDVKD. The CDR3 here is CATSDWNRDRGVNEQFF. As DNA, the CDR3 is TGTGCCACCAGTGATTGGAACCGGGACAGGGGAGTAAATGAGCAGTTCTTC.

The genes are TRBV11-1 and TRBJ2-5; D is possibly TRBD2 (6 bases). This CDR3 has 15 amino acids. The germline gives CDR1 SGHAT, CDR2 FQDESV (reference sequence). V dropped 4 bases and J dropped 5 bases, with 17 bases sitting between them. The CDR3 region has the DNA TGTGCCAGCAGCTCGGGGGTCGGTTATTCGGAGACCCAGTACTTC. This translates into CASSSGVGYSETQYF.

The table lists this clonotype with a few counts. The chain has TRBV7-9 and TRBJ2-1; D is ambiguous. Trimming pared 2 bases from V and 4 bases from J, leaving 6 bases between. Germline lookup yields CDR1 SEHNR and CDR2 FQNEAQ (reference sequence). CDR3 size: 13 residues. CDR3 residues: CASSLNVYNEQFF. CDR3 DNA: TGTGCCAGCAGCTTAAACGTGTACAATGAGCAGTTCTTC.

As regards this clonotype: A read error may account for a junction end that differs from germline. The V and J genes are TRBV19 and TRBJ2-2, with a tentative D call TRBD1 (6 bases). CDR3 length: 15 amino acids. The germline V gene has CDR1 LNHDA and CDR2 SQIVND (reference sequence). The CDR3 is CASSRGQVGTGELFF. As DNA, the CDR3 is TGTGCCAGTAGTAGGGGACAAGTTGGAACCGGAGAGCTGTTTTTT.

There are a few counts of this clonotype. The chain is built from TRBV20-1 and TRBJ2-7, with D unresolved. CDR1 is DFQATT, CDR2 SNEGSKA, per germline (reference sequence). The CDR3 contains 12 residues. V lost 5 bases and J lost 3, with 11 bases in between. The CDR3 bases are TGCAGTGCTCTCAAGCGAGTCTACGAGCAGTACTTC. It is translated as CSALKRVYEQYF.

V usage is TRBV9 and J usage is TRBJ1-1, with a tentative D call TRBD1 (6 bases). The length of the CDR3 is 15 residues. Germline V CDR1 and CDR2: SGDLS, YYNGEE. Trimming pared 0 bases from V and 5 bases from J, leaving 14 bases between. CDR3 sequence: CASSVVTGARTEAFF. The CDR3 DNA reads TGTGCCAGCAGCGTAGTAACGGGGGCACGGACTGAAGCTTTCTTT.

The chain carries TRBV4-1 and TRBJ2-3, with TRBD2 matching over 7 bases. The V gene end was trimmed by 0 bases and the J gene end by 0 bases; junction bases not matched to a gene: 9. The CDR3 consists of 18 residues. Germline values: CDR1 MGHRA, CDR2 YSYEKL. CDR3 DNA sequence: TGCGCCAGCAGCCAAGAAAGTGCGCTAGCGGCTAGCACAGATACGCAGTATTTT. Amino acids: CASSQESALAASTDTQYF.